A selection of T cell receptor beta chains follows, all from one sample in a study of CD8 T cells in Susac syndrome. TCRdb reprocessed the immunoSEQ multiplex PCR reads via MiXCR and lists one record per CDR3 protein. The sample shows some 150,000 distinct CDR3 sequences, approximately 94% of them seen only once. The specimen sequenced was CD4+ T cells from PBMCs. These TCRs come from a human donor in good health. Each CDR3 is given with its conserved first and last residue. A D gene is named only where the DNA matches it firmly. Some rows have no size entry. The others give once, few or many, or a class for an expanded clone.

D gene: NA; J gene: TRBJ1-1; V gene: TRBV20-1; clone size: NA; CDR3 DNA: TGCAGTGCTAGAGATCTGGCGGGGGGGACTGAAGCTTTCTTT; CDR3 protein: CSARDLAGGTEAFF
D gene: TRBD1; J gene: TRBJ2-3; V gene: TRBV2; clone size: once; CDR3 DNA: TGTGCCAGCAAGAGGCAACAGGGGGATACGCAGTATTTT; CDR3 protein: CASKRQQGDTQYF
D gene: NA; J gene: TRBJ1-4; V gene: TRBV20-1; clone size: NA; CDR3 DNA: TGCAGTGCTATGGACCGTCTTGAAAAACTGTTTTTT; CDR3 protein: CSAMDRLEKLFF
D gene: NA; J gene: TRBJ1-2; V gene: TRBV10-3; clone size: once; CDR3 DNA: TGTGCCATCAGTTACGGGGGAGACTATGGCTACACCTTC; CDR3 protein: CAISYGGDYGYTF
D gene: TRBD1; J gene: TRBJ1-2; V gene: TRBV4-1; clone size: NA; CDR3 DNA: TGCGCCAGCAGCCGGACGGACAGGGCCCGTGGCTACACCTTC; CDR3 protein: CASSRTDRARGYTF
D gene: NA; J gene: TRBJ2-7; V gene: TRBV9; clone size: NA; CDR3 DNA: TGTGCCAGCAGCGTAGATATCCCTGCCGGCACGCAGTACTTC; CDR3 protein: CASSVDIPAGTQYF
D gene: NA; J gene: TRBJ2-5; V gene: TRBV3-1; clone size: NA; CDR3 DNA: TGTGCCAGCAGCTTCCCGGGACCCCCTGCAGGGACCCAGTACTTC; CDR3 protein: CASSFPGPPAGTQYF
D gene: NA; J gene: TRBJ2-5; V gene: TRBV3-1; clone size: NA; CDR3 DNA: TGTGCCAGCAGCCAAGATACCGGGGCCTGGGAGACCCAGTACTTC; CDR3 protein: CASSQDTGAWETQYF
D gene: NA; J gene: TRBJ2-1; V gene: TRBV7-2; clone size: NA; CDR3 DNA: TGTGCCAGCAGCTTAGCGGTGGGAGAGGCTGAGCAGTTCTTC; CDR3 protein: CASSLAVGEAEQFF
D gene: NA; J gene: TRBJ1-1; V gene: TRBV13; clone size: NA; CDR3 DNA: TGTGCCAGCAGCTCCCGGCCGATGGGGCCGGGCACTGAAGCTTTCTTT; CDR3 protein: CASSSRPMGPGTEAFF
D gene: NA; J gene: TRBJ2-1; V gene: TRBV14; clone size: NA; CDR3 DNA: TGTGCCAGCAGCCAACCTCTGGGCGGAGGCTCCTACAATGAGCAGTTCTTC; CDR3 protein: CASSQPLGGGSYNEQFF
D gene: NA; J gene: TRBJ2-3; V gene: TRBV7-2; clone size: NA; CDR3 DNA: TGTGCCAGCATAGGGAACACAGATACGCAGTATTTT; CDR3 protein: CASIGNTDTQYF
D gene: TRBD2; J gene: TRBJ2-7; V gene: TRBV5-4; clone size: NA; CDR3 DNA: TGTGCCAGCAGCTTGGAGGCTAGCGGGAGTCACGAGCAGTACTTC; CDR3 protein: CASSLEASGSHEQYF
D gene: TRBD2; J gene: TRBJ2-5; V gene: TRBV29-1; clone size: NA; CDR3 DNA: TGCAGCGCAAGGACCGGACTAGCGGGAGGAGAGACCCAGTACTTC; CDR3 protein: CSARTGLAGGETQYF
D gene: TRBD1; J gene: TRBJ2-3; V gene: TRBV7-8; clone size: NA; CDR3 DNA: TGTGCCAGCAGCTTAGGGTGGGCAGGGGGCGTGAGCACAGATACGCAGTATTTT; CDR3 protein: CASSLGWAGGVSTDTQYF
D gene: NA; J gene: TRBJ1-5; V gene: TRBV7-2; clone size: NA; CDR3 DNA: TGTGCCAGCAGCTTTCAGCCAGCGAGCAATCAGCCCCAGCATTTT; CDR3 protein: CASSFQPASNQPQHF
D gene: NA; J gene: TRBJ1-2; V gene: TRBV12-3/TRBV12-4; clone size: NA; CDR3 DNA: TGTGCCAGCAGGCAACGGTTGGGCTACACCTTC; CDR3 protein: CASRQRLGYTF
D gene: TRBD1; J gene: TRBJ2-5; V gene: TRBV5-6; clone size: NA; CDR3 DNA: TGTGCCAGCAGCCCACTGACAGGGAACCAAGAGACCCAGTACTTC; CDR3 protein: CASSPLTGNQETQYF
D gene: TRBD1; J gene: TRBJ2-2; V gene: TRBV11-2; clone size: once; CDR3 DNA: TGTGCCAGCAGCCTGACAGGGGGCCACACCGGGGAGCTGTTTTTT; CDR3 protein: CASSLTGGHTGELFF
D gene: NA; J gene: TRBJ1-1; V gene: TRBV4-2; clone size: once; CDR3 DNA: TGTGCCAGCAGCCAAGTGCAGGGAGGGGTCACTGAAGCTTTCTTT; CDR3 protein: CASSQVQGGVTEAFF
D gene: NA; J gene: TRBJ2-7; V gene: TRBV27; clone size: few; CDR3 DNA: TGTGCCAGCAGGCCTCCTGCTGGGAGAAAGCAGTACTTC; CDR3 protein: CASRPPAGRKQYF
D gene: TRBD2; J gene: TRBJ2-1; V gene: TRBV5-4; clone size: NA; CDR3 DNA: TGTGCCAGCAGCCGGGACTTCGGGGGGGATGAGCAGTTCTTC; CDR3 protein: CASSRDFGGDEQFF
D gene: TRBD1; J gene: TRBJ2-7; V gene: TRBV7-9; clone size: NA; CDR3 DNA: TGTGCCAGCAGCTTAGGGGGACAGCGCTCCTACGAGCAGTACTTC; CDR3 protein: CASSLGGQRSYEQYF
D gene: NA; J gene: TRBJ2-1; V gene: TRBV11-3; clone size: NA; CDR3 DNA: TGTGCCAGCAGCTTCCTTAGGGGGGGTATGGGCGAGCAGTTCTTC; CDR3 protein: CASSFLRGGMGEQFF
D gene: NA; J gene: TRBJ1-2; V gene: TRBV11-2; clone size: NA; CDR3 DNA: TGTGCCAGCAGCGCACCCGGACCCTCTTATTGGAATGGCTACACCTTC; CDR3 protein: CASSAPGPSYWNGYTF
D gene: TRBD1; J gene: TRBJ1-2; V gene: TRBV5-1; clone size: once; CDR3 DNA: TGCGCCAGCAGCTCGGACAGGGGGACTAACTATGGCTACACCTTC; CDR3 protein: CASSSDRGTNYGYTF
D gene: NA; J gene: TRBJ2-1; V gene: TRBV10-3; clone size: NA; CDR3 DNA: TGTGCCATAAAGCCTCAAGACGGACGCGGGATAGGCGCACGGTCGGTTGATGAGCAGTTCTTC; CDR3 protein: CAIKPQDGRGIGARSVDEQFF
D gene: NA; J gene: TRBJ1-1; V gene: TRBV18; clone size: NA; CDR3 DNA: TGTGCCAGCTCACCGGGTATGGGCGTGACTGAAGCTTTCTTT; CDR3 protein: CASSPGMGVTEAFF
D gene: NA; J gene: TRBJ2-3; V gene: TRBV20-1; clone size: NA; CDR3 DNA: TGCAGTGCTAGAGATGTGGCGGGGTCCACAGATACGCAGTATTTT; CDR3 protein: CSARDVAGSTDTQYF
D gene: TRBD1; J gene: TRBJ2-3; V gene: TRBV19; clone size: NA; CDR3 DNA: TGTGCCAGTAGTACAGGACAGGGGAGCACAGATACGCAGTATTTT; CDR3 protein: CASSTGQGSTDTQYF